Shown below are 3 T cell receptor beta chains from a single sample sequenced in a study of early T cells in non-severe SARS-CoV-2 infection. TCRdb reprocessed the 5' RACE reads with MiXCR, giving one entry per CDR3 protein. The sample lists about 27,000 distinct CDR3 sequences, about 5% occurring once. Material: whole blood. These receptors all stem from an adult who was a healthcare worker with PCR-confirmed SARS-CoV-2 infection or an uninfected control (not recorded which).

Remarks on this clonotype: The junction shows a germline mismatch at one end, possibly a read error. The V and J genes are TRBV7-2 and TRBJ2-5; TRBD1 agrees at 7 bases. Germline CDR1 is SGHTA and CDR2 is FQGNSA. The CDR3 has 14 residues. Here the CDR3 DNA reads TGTGCCAGCAGCCAGTCCAGGGGGTCAGAGACCCAATACTTC. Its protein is CASSQSRGSETQYF.

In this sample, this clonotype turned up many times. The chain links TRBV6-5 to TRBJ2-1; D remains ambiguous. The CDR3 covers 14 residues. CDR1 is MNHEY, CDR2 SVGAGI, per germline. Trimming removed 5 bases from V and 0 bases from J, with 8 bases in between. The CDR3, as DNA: TGTGCCAGCAGTCGCGGTTACTCCTACAATGAGCAGTTCTTC. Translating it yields CASSRGYSYNEQFF.

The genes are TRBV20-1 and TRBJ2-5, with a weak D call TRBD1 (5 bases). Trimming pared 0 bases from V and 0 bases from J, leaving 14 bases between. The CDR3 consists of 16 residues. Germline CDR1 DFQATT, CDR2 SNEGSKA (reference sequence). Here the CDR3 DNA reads TGCAGTGCTAGAGATTATCAGGGTCCGCACCAAGAGACCCAGTACTTC. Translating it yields CSARDYQGPHQETQYF.